This T cell receptor beta chain was obtained from a study of T cell responses to AZD1222 COVID-19 vaccine. Study conclusions and caveats: Nearly half of spike-specific TCRs reportedly target variant regions that are unmutated in the B.1.351 and B.1.1.7 variants. Spike-specific TCR breadth and depth were elevated following two AZD1222 doses. Sampling captured repertoires only after the peak T cell response. Spike was spanned by vaccine-associated CD4 TCRs, with dominance at 160-218 and 743-854.

Here immunoSEQ multiplex PCR was the method, and the copy in TCRdb shows in-frame clones only, minus some. The sample records tens of thousands of clones, about 82% being singletons. A note on this clone: The antigen remains unidentified.

The V and J ends lost 4 bases and 8 bases, in that order; junction bases with no gene match: 23. CDR1 is SGDLS and CDR2 is YYNGEE in the germline V gene. This CDR3 has 20 amino acids. This TCR came from an adult in good health. The material was peripheral blood, obtained on day 0 of AZD1222 vaccination. This sequence joins TRBV9 and TRBJ2-1, with 11 bases identical to TRBD2. The CDR3 bases are TGTGCCAGCAGCAGTAGGAGGATTTTCGGGGCACTAGCGGGAGTGGATGAGCAGTTCTTC. Protein sequence: CASSSRRIFGALAGVDEQFF. Together with reference TRBV9 and TRBJ2-1, the CDR3 gives the full variable domain: DSGVTQTPKHLITATGQRVTLRCSPRSGDLSVYWYQQSLDQGLQFLIQYYNGEERAKGNILERFSAQQFPDLHSELNLSSLELGDSALYFCASSSRRIFGALAGVDEQFFGPGTRLTVL.